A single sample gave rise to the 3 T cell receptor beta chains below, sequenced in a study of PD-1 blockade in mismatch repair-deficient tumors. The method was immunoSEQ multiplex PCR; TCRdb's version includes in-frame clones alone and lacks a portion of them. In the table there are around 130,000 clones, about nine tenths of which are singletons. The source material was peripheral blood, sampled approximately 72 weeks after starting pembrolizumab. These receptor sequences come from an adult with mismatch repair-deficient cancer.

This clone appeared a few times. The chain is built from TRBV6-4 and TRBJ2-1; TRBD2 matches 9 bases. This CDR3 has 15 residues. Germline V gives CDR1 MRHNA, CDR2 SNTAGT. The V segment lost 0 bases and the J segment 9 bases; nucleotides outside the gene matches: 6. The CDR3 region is CASSDSAGGPGEQFF. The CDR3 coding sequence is TGTGCCAGCAGTGACTCTGCGGGAGGGCCGGGTGAGCAGTTCTTC.

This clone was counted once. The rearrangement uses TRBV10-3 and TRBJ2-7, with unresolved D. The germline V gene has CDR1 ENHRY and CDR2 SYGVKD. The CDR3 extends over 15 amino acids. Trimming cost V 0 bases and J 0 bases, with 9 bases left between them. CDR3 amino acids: CAISESGLSSYEQYF. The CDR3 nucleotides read TGTGCCATCAGTGAGTCCGGGTTAAGCTCCTACGAGCAGTACTTC.

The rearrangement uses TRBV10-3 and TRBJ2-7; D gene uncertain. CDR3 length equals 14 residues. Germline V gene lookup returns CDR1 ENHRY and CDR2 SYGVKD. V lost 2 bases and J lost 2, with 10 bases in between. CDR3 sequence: CAISEAISAYEQYF. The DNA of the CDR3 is TGTGCCATCAGTGAGGCCATTTCGGCCTACGAGCAGTACTTC.